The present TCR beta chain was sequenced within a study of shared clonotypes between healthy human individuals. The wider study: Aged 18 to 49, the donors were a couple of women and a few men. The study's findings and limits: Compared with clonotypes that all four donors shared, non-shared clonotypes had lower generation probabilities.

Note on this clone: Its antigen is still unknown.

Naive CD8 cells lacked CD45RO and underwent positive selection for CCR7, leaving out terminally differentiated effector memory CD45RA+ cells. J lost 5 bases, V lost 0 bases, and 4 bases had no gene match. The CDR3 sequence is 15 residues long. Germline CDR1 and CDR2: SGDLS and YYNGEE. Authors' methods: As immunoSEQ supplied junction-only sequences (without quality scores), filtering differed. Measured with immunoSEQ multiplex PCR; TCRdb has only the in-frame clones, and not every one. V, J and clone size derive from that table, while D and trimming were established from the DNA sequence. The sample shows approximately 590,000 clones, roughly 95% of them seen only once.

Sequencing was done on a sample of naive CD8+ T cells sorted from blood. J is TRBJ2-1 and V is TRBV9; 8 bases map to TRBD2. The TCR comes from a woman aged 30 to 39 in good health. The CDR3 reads CASSVGGLENNEQFF. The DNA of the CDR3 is TGTGCCAGCAGCGTAGGGGGACTAGAAAACAATGAGCAGTTCTTC.